A selection of T cell receptor beta chains follows, all from one sample in a study of beta chain features in type 1 diabetes. Sequenced by immunoSEQ multiplex PCR; TCRdb stores in-frame clones only, minus some. The table has 150,000 or so clones, roughly 59% seen once. The specimen sequenced was naive CD4+ T cells from blood. The receptors originated from a man aged 30 to 45 with type 1 diabetes. Both conserved end residues are part of each CDR3. Fields, in order: D gene, clone size, J gene, V gene, CDR3 DNA, CDR3 protein. A D gene is named only where the DNA matches it firmly. Expanded clones get a size class; other rows say once, few or many, or leave the size out.

D gene: TRBD1
clone size: once
J gene: TRBJ1-1
V gene: TRBV4-1
CDR3 DNA: TGCGCCAGCAGCTTGATGACAGGGTTGAACACTGAAGCTTTCTTT
CDR3 protein: CASSLMTGLNTEAFF

D gene: NA
clone size: once
J gene: TRBJ1-6
V gene: TRBV9
CDR3 DNA: TGTGCCAGCAGCGTAGACGGCTTTTATTCACCCCTCCACTTT
CDR3 protein: CASSVDGFYSPLHF

D gene: NA
clone size: NA
J gene: TRBJ2-1
V gene: TRBV21-1
CDR3 DNA: TGTGCCAGCCGACTAGCGGAGGGGGGTTACAATGAGCAGTTCTTC
CDR3 protein: CASRLAEGGYNEQFF

D gene: NA
clone size: NA
J gene: TRBJ2-5
V gene: TRBV7-6
CDR3 DNA: TGTGCCAGCAGCTTAGGGAGGGGTCTAGCCGTCGGAGAGACCCAGTACTTC
CDR3 protein: CASSLGRGLAVGETQYF

D gene: NA
clone size: few
J gene: TRBJ1-1
V gene: TRBV15
CDR3 DNA: TGTGCCACCAGCAGAGCTGGGGACACTGAAGCTTTCTTT
CDR3 protein: CATSRAGDTEAFF

D gene: TRBD2
clone size: once
J gene: TRBJ2-7
V gene: TRBV9
CDR3 DNA: TGTGCCAGCAGCGTAGATGCCCGGACTAGCTCCCTCGAGCAGTACTTC
CDR3 protein: CASSVDARTSSLEQYF

D gene: NA
clone size: NA
J gene: TRBJ1-1
V gene: TRBV7-9
CDR3 DNA: TGTGCCAGCAGCTTAGCGCGGGACCACGGGGAATTCTTT
CDR3 protein: CASSLARDHGEFF

D gene: TRBD1
clone size: NA
J gene: TRBJ1-2
V gene: TRBV9
CDR3 DNA: TGTGCCAGCAGCGCCGGACAGGGCCTTGACTATGGCTACACCTTC
CDR3 protein: CASSAGQGLDYGYTF

D gene: TRBD2
clone size: NA
J gene: TRBJ2-5
V gene: TRBV30
CDR3 DNA: TGTGCCTGGAGTGTACTCAGGACTAGCGGGGACCAAGAGACCCAGTACTTC
CDR3 protein: CAWSVLRTSGDQETQYF

D gene: NA
clone size: NA
J gene: TRBJ2-7
V gene: TRBV7-9
CDR3 DNA: TGTGCCAGCAGCTTATTTGCAGGTTCCTACGAGCAGTACTTC
CDR3 protein: CASSLFAGSYEQYF

D gene: NA
clone size: NA
J gene: TRBJ2-3
V gene: TRBV30
CDR3 DNA: TGTGCCTGGAGCCTCGGGACACTAAAACCAAAAGATACGCAGTATTTT
CDR3 protein: CAWSLGTLKPKDTQYF

D gene: TRBD2
clone size: once
J gene: TRBJ2-5
V gene: TRBV25-1
CDR3 DNA: TGTGCCAGCAGTGAGCCGGTAGGCGGGGGGCAAGAGACCCAGTACTTC
CDR3 protein: CASSEPVGGGQETQYF

D gene: NA
clone size: NA
J gene: TRBJ2-1
V gene: TRBV6-6
CDR3 DNA: TGTGCCAGCAGGCCCGGCGGGTACAATGAGCAGTTCTTC
CDR3 protein: CASRPGGYNEQFF

D gene: NA
clone size: NA
J gene: TRBJ2-5
V gene: TRBV11-2
CDR3 DNA: TGTGCCAGCAGCTCAGAGACCCAGTACTTC
CDR3 protein: CASSSETQYF

D gene: TRBD2
clone size: NA
J gene: TRBJ2-7
V gene: TRBV10-3
CDR3 DNA: TGTGCCAGGACTAGCGGGGGAAGAAACTCCTACGAGCAGTACTTC
CDR3 protein: CARTSGGRNSYEQYF

D gene: TRBD2
clone size: NA
J gene: TRBJ2-5
V gene: TRBV5-1
CDR3 DNA: TGCGCCAGCAGCCTAGCGGGGGGTCTCCAAGAGACCCAGTACTTC
CDR3 protein: CASSLAGGLQETQYF

D gene: NA
clone size: NA
J gene: TRBJ1-2
V gene: TRBV29-1
CDR3 DNA: TGCAGCGTTGAAGACATGGAATATGGCTATGGCTACACCTTC
CDR3 protein: CSVEDMEYGYGYTF

D gene: NA
clone size: NA
J gene: TRBJ1-5
V gene: TRBV30
CDR3 DNA: TGTGCCTGGAGCCCCGGGGATCAGCCCCAGCATTTT
CDR3 protein: CAWSPGDQPQHF

D gene: TRBD1
clone size: few
J gene: TRBJ2-7
V gene: TRBV29-1
CDR3 DNA: TGCAGCGTTGAAGAAAAACCCCCCTCGGGACAGGGCTTCTACGAGCAGTACTTC
CDR3 protein: CSVEEKPPSGQGFYEQYF

D gene: NA
clone size: NA
J gene: TRBJ1-2
V gene: TRBV25-1
CDR3 DNA: TGTGCCAGCAGTGAGGCGTACGGATTTTGGGATGGCTACACCTTC
CDR3 protein: CASSEAYGFWDGYTF

D gene: NA
clone size: few
J gene: TRBJ2-3
V gene: TRBV10-3
CDR3 DNA: TGTGCCATCAAGCAGGGACCCGAAAGCACAGATACGCAGTATTTT
CDR3 protein: CAIKQGPESTDTQYF

D gene: NA
clone size: NA
J gene: TRBJ2-4
V gene: TRBV30
CDR3 DNA: TGTGCCTGGGACGGGGACTCCCTAGCCAAAAACATTCAGTACTTC
CDR3 protein: CAWDGDSLAKNIQYF

D gene: TRBD1
clone size: NA
J gene: TRBJ1-2
V gene: TRBV29-1
CDR3 DNA: TGCAGCGTTGAAACCGGGACAGCAAACTATGGCTACACCTTC
CDR3 protein: CSVETGTANYGYTF

D gene: TRBD1
clone size: NA
J gene: TRBJ2-7
V gene: TRBV7-9
CDR3 DNA: TGTGCCAGCAGCTCTCGACAGGGGCCCTACGAGCAGTACTTC
CDR3 protein: CASSSRQGPYEQYF

D gene: NA
clone size: few
J gene: TRBJ2-4
V gene: TRBV30
CDR3 DNA: TGTGCCTGGAGACGGCTAGCCAAAAACATTCAGTACTTC
CDR3 protein: CAWRRLAKNIQYF

D gene: NA
clone size: once
J gene: TRBJ2-1
V gene: TRBV28
CDR3 DNA: TGTGCCAGCAGCCCAGGCCGAGAGCCACTTCGCGATGAGCAGTTCTTC
CDR3 protein: CASSPGREPLRDEQFF

D gene: NA
clone size: NA
J gene: TRBJ2-7
V gene: TRBV28
CDR3 DNA: TGTGCCAGCAGAGGGACGGTTTCCTACGAGCAGTACTTC
CDR3 protein: CASRGTVSYEQYF

D gene: NA
clone size: few
J gene: TRBJ2-3
V gene: TRBV5-1
CDR3 DNA: TGCGCCAGCAGCCCCCCAAGCACAGATACGCAGTATTTT
CDR3 protein: CASSPPSTDTQYF

D gene: TRBD1
clone size: NA
J gene: TRBJ1-6
V gene: TRBV5-1
CDR3 DNA: TGCGCCAGCAGCCGCGATCCCGGGACAGGGCACTCACCCCTCCACTTT
CDR3 protein: CASSRDPGTGHSPLHF

D gene: NA
clone size: NA
J gene: TRBJ2-1
V gene: TRBV7-9
CDR3 DNA: TGTGCCAGCAGCCGGCCGGGCAGGGGATGGGATGAGCAGTTCTTC
CDR3 protein: CASSRPGRGWDEQFF

D gene: NA
clone size: NA
J gene: TRBJ1-4
V gene: TRBV30
CDR3 DNA: TGTGCCTGGAATGCAGGGCCAACTAATGAAAAACTGTTTTTT
CDR3 protein: CAWNAGPTNEKLFF

D gene: NA
clone size: NA
J gene: TRBJ1-5
V gene: TRBV29-1
CDR3 DNA: TGCAGCGTTGAGGCGGTTCGGCAGCCCCAGCATTTT
CDR3 protein: CSVEAVRQPQHF